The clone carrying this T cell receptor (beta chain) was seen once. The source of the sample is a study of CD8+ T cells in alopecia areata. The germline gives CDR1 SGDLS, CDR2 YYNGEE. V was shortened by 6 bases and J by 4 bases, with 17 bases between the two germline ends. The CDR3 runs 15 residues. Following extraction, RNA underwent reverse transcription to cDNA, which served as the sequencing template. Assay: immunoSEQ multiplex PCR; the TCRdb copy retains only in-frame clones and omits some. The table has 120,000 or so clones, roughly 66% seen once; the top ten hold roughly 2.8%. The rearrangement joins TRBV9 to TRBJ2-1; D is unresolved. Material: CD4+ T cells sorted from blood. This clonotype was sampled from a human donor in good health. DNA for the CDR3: TGTGCCAGCAAAAACACGGCGGACGAGTACAATGAGCAGTTCTTC. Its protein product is CASKNTADEYNEQFF.